This T cell receptor beta chain was obtained from a study of blood T cell repertoires in COVID-19 (TCRdb year 2020). About the full investigation: Collaborator samples came from the United States, Italy and Spain and covered acute and convalescent phases of COVID-19. The prospective study material was composed of cDNA or gDNA derived from T cells, B-cell-depleted T cells, or PBMCs. The dataset comprised deeply sampled blood TCRbeta repertoires from subjects exposed to, actively infected with, or recovered from COVID-19. A freely available public database, intended as a resource for researchers studying the immune response to SARS-CoV-2, is where the repertoires were released. Samples came from the ongoing ImmuneRACE study (first 160 participants) plus 1,254 subjects from 6 global collaborators. Nearly every sample came with metadata listing a de-identified subject ID, COVID-19 status, age in years and sex. Where available, HLA class I and class II types were taken from metadata supplied by the sample provider and were not determined by assay-based typing. Points the paper makes about the study in general: Clinical and demographic metadata were provided uncurated, with the amount varying by source and participant.

As to this clone: There is no known antigen for this receptor. The input lacks base qualities; no much larger clone sits a single base away. Different DNA sequences within this sample yield the same CDR3.

Participants in the prospective study were aged roughly 18 to 100 years, lived in 20 to 30 United States geographic areas, and enrolled through a virtual design. In the prospective study, participants were assigned to cohorts based on the clinical history participants reported in a screening survey and a study questionnaire. Recovered participants in ImmuneRACE Cohort 3 were defined by two consecutive negative NP/OP PCR tests, clearance by a healthcare professional, or resolution of symptoms. In the prospective study, mobile phlebotomists collected whole blood, serum and a nasopharyngeal or oropharyngeal swab from each participant. Participants in the prospective study had the option to provide additional blood draws and questionnaires over a roughly 2-month period. Before DNA extraction, prospective study blood samples were shipped either frozen or at room temperature. The CDR3 sequence holds 14 residues, the cysteine and phenylalanine included. The CDR3 DNA has 42 bases and is translated from base 1. Ends trimmed: V by 2 bases, J by 2 bases; bases unmatched to a gene: 2. Per the germline V gene, SGDLS is the CDR1 and YYNGEE is the CDR2.

The immunoSEQ Assay, a bias-controlled multiplex PCR, was used to amplify TCRbeta CDR3 regions from genomic DNA. In the authors' own workflow: The number of nucleated cells in each sample was estimated from the amplification of reference gene primers within the assay. To quantify the absolute abundance of each unique TCRbeta CDR3 rearrangement, sequence reads were collapsed and filtered. Productive Simpson clonality was computed per sample as the square root of Simpson's diversity index over productive rearrangements. TCRdb stores this immuneACCESS table with in-frame sequences only. Part of the clones is absent; in the studies checked, under half of the shortfall reflects unresolved V genes, and no reason is known for the rest. V, J and clone size reflect that table, while D and trimming were determined from the DNA. The sample table records roughly 200,000 clones; approximately 90% of these occur just once. The ten largest account for around 2.6% of the sample.

Source material: PBMCs or T cells enriched from blood (not recorded which). The rearranged chain carries TRBV9 and TRBJ2-7; 9 bases in the middle match TRBD1. The clonotype was recovered from a woman aged 25-40 years who had recovered from COVID-19. The CDR3 has the sequence CASSVGTGTYEQYF. In nucleotide form, the sequence is TGTGCCAGCAGCGTGGGGACAGGGACCTACGAGCAGTACTTC.